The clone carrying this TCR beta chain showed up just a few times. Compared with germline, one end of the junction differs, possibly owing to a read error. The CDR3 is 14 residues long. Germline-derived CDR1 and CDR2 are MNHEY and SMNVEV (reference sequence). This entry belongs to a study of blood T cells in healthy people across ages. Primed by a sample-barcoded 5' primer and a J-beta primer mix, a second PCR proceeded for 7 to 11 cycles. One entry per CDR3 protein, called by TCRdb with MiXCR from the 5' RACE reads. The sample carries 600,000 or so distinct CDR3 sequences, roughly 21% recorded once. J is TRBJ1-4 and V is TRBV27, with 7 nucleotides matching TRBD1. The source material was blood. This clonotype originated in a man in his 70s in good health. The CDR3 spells CTSRPGQKNEKLFF. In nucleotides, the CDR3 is TGTACCAGCCGACCGGGACAGAAGAATGAAAAACTGTTTTTT.